Below are 8 T cell receptor beta chains sequenced from a single sample in a study of shared clonotypes between healthy human individuals. Terminally differentiated effector memory CD45RA+ cells were excluded from the naive CD8 cells, which were CD45RO-negative and positively selected for CCR7. Sequenced by immunoSEQ multiplex PCR; TCRdb stores in-frame clones only, minus some. The table shows 1.5 million to 2.5 million clones, with approximately 94% occurring only once. Sequencing was carried out using naive CD8+ T cells sorted from blood. These receptors all come from a man younger than 30 in good health.

The CDR3: CASMNRDFGNQPQHF. DNA for the CDR3: TGTGCCAGCATGAACCGGGACTTTGGCAATCAGCCCCAGCATTTT. The chain links TRBV6-1 to TRBJ1-5; D might be TRBD1 (5 bases). CDR3 length: 15 amino acids. Trimming cost V 7 bases and J 2 bases, with 15 bases left between them. Looked up from germline, CDR1 is MNHNS and CDR2 is SASEGT.

The chain combines TRBV5-1 with TRBJ1-1; no clear D gene. CDR1 is SGHRS, CDR2 YFSETQ, per germline. Between the trimmed V and J ends, which lost 4 bases and 1 base, there was a span of 17 bases. The CDR3 loop spans 16 amino acids. For the CDR3, the DNA is TGCGCCAGCAGCCCCACTGGAAGTTTGGGGAACACTGAAGCTTTCTTT. Translating it yields CASSPTGSLGNTEAFF.

The chain is built from TRBV27 and TRBJ2-1, with D tentatively TRBD1 (5 bases). The CDR3 extends over 14 amino acids. V was clipped by 8 bases and J by 5 bases, with 16 bases between them. Germline V gene data show CDR1 as MNHEY and CDR2 as SMNVEV (reference sequence). The chain's CDR3 is CASGYLGADNEQFF. In nucleotides, the CDR3 is TGTGCCAGCGGATACCTAGGGGCGGACAATGAGCAGTTCTTC.

CDR3 nucleotides: TGTGCCAGCAGCCCCTATGGGGAGGGGACTGACAATGAGCAGTTCTTC. Protein: CASSPYGEGTDNEQFF. The chain uses TRBV4-2 and TRBJ2-1; 7 bases are a match to TRBD2. Trimming removed 4 bases from V and 5 bases from J; junction bases left unmatched: 11. CDR1 and CDR2 (germline): LGHNA, YNFKEQ. This CDR3 region has 16 residues.

As concerns this clone: Other DNA sequences of this sample code for an identical CDR3. This sequence joins TRBV7-9 and TRBJ1-1; D uncertain. Germline values: CDR1 SEHNR, CDR2 FQNEAQ (reference sequence). The V and J ends lost 3 bases and 3 bases respectively, with 5 bases between them. The CDR3 consists of 12 residues. In DNA, the CDR3 is TGTGCCAGCAGCTTCGTCGACACTGAAGCTTTCTTT. Its translation is CASSFVDTEAFF.

This clone was seen a few times. The rearrangement uses TRBV2 and TRBJ1-5; D remains ambiguous. From germline, CDR1 is SNHLY and CDR2 FYNNEI. The CDR3 sequence is 13 residues long. V lost 2 bases and J 4 bases, leaving 6 bases between the germline ends. The CDR3 sequence: CASSEWVNQPQHF. CDR3 in DNA: TGTGCCAGCAGTGAATGGGTTAATCAGCCCCAGCATTTT.

The chain links TRBV7-9 to TRBJ2-5; 7 bases map to TRBD2. The CDR3 has 12 residues. Germline CDR1 is SEHNR and CDR2 is FQNEAQ (reference sequence). J was trimmed by 3 bases and V by 10 bases; bases with no gene match: 5. The CDR3 DNA follows: TGTGCCACTGGGGGGGATGAAGAGACCCAGTACTTC. It specifies CATGGDEETQYF.

V is TRBV19 and J is TRBJ2-7; D is perhaps TRBD1 or TRBD2 (6 bases each). The CDR3 covers 12 residues. The germline gives CDR1 LNHDA, CDR2 SQIVND (reference sequence). V lost 2 bases to trimming and J lost 6 bases, with 8 bases between them. DNA for the CDR3: TGTGCCAGTAGTATATCGGGGGCCGAGCAGTACTTC. This gives the protein CASSISGAEQYF.